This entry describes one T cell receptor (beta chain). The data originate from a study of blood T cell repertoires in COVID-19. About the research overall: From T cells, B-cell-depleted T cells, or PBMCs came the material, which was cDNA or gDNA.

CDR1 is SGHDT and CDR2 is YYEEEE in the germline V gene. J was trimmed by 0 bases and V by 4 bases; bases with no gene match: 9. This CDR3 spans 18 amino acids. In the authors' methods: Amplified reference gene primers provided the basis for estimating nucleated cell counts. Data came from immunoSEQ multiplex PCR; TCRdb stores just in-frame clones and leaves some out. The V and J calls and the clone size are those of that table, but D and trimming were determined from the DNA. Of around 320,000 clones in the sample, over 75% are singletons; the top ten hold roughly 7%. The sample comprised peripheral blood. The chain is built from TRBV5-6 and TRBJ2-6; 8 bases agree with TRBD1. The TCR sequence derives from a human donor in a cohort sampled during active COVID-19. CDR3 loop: CASSPVSGGPSGANVLTF. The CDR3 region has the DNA TGTGCCAGCAGCCCAGTCTCAGGGGGCCCCTCTGGGGCCAACGTCCTGACTTTC.